This TCR beta chain was retrieved from a study of a mutant IDH1 vaccine in newly diagnosed glioma. About the study: The earlier regimen, radiotherapy, temozolomide, or both, was most often both. Study observations and caveats: Pseudoprogression seemed unrelated to changes in top peripheral T cell clonotypes. Vaccination elicited immune responses in roughly 93% of patients.

Trimming removed 4 bases from V and 0 bases from J, with 18 bases in between. This CDR3 is built from 18 residues. CDR1 is SGHDN and CDR2 is FVKESK in the germline V gene. As concerns this clone: Its antigen remains unidentified.

Some clones are missing from TCRdb's copy, which holds only in-frame ones; the method was immunoSEQ multiplex PCR. This table holds some 15,000 clones, 85% to 90% found once. Described time point: baseline, week 1 (first vaccination visit). As for treatment: pre-vaccination baseline after standard-of-care therapy. The rearrangement uses TRBV14 and TRBJ1-4; D remains unclear. The material was PBMCs, obtained from a glioma patient treated with radiotherapy, temozolomide or both. This sequence originates from a woman between 40 and 50 years old with glioma. Some clones in this sample may be carry-over from other donors' samples. The CDR3 DNA sequence: TGTGCCAGCAGCCGCCTAGGCGGAGGGAGCCCAACTAATGAAAAACTGTTTTTT. Translated: CASSRLGGGSPTNEKLFF.